Following are 24 T cell receptor beta chains from one sample sequenced in a study of cytomegalovirus exposure and HLA in healthy donors. Amplification used 60 Vbeta primers and 13 Jbeta primers. Sequencing used immunoSEQ multiplex PCR; TCRdb keeps in-frame clones, though not all of them. The sample lists around 200,000 clones; around 77% were seen once. The sequenced sample consisted of PBMCs. The receptors stem from a man in his thirties or forties in good health and CMV-seronegative.

The J gene is TRBJ2-7, the V gene TRBV6-6, with D tentatively TRBD2 (7 bases). This CDR3 is built from 16 residues. The ends were cut back, 5 bases at V and 2 bases at J, with 19 bases in the middle. CDR1 and CDR2 from the germline V gene are MNHNY and SVGAGI (reference sequence). This chain's CDR3 is CASSSTGASGTYEQYF. The CDR3 DNA sequence: TGTGCCAGCAGTAGCACGGGGGCTAGCGGAACCTACGAGCAGTACTTC.

V gene TRBV28 combines with J gene TRBJ2-7; TRBD1 matches 7 bases. Germline-derived CDR1 and CDR2 are MDHEN and SYDVKM. V was clipped by 3 bases and J by 3 bases; unmatched bases: 5. This CDR3 is built from 14 residues. The CDR3 coding sequence is TGTGCCAGCAGTTTCTCGGGACAGCTCTACGAGCAGTACTTC. Translated, it gives CASSFSGQLYEQYF.

The V gene is TRBV2, the J gene TRBJ2-2; 7 bases agree with TRBD2. Germline assignment: CDR1 SNHLY and CDR2 FYNNEI. The ends lost 7 bases at V and 1 base at J; junction bases unmatched: 3. The CDR3 extends over 14 amino acids. The CDR3 DNA follows: TGTGCCAGCATCGGACTAGTGAACACCGGGGAGCTGTTTTTT. It translates to CASIGLVNTGELFF. Complete variable domain (other parts from reference TRBV2 and TRBJ2-2): EPEVTQTPSHQVTQMGQEVILRCVPISNHLYFYWYRQILGQKVEFLVSFYNNEISEKSEIFDDQFSVERPDGSNFTLKIRSTKLEDSAMYFCASIGLVNTGELFFGEGSRLTVL.

This clone has a single count. The gene calls are TRBV10-1 and TRBJ2-7, with D possibly matching TRBD1 (7 bases). This CDR3 has 16 amino acids. CDR1 is WNHNN and CDR2 is SYGVQD in the germline V gene (reference sequence). The V end lost 3 bases, the J end lost 1 base, and 16 bases lay between the germline ends. The CDR3 here is CASSDGVTGTSYEQYF. The CDR3 nucleotides read TGCGCCAGCAGTGACGGAGTGACAGGGACTTCCTACGAGCAGTACTTC.

This chain links TRBV27 with TRBJ2-5; the match to TRBD1 covers 7 bases. Germline CDR1 is MNHEY and CDR2 is SMNVEV (reference sequence). The trim removed 3 bases at V and 3 bases at J, leaving 13 bases unmatched. The CDR3 is 17 residues long. Here the CDR3 reads CASSFRGGEEREETQYF. CDR3 nucleotides: TGTGCCAGCAGTTTTAGAGGGGGCGAGGAGAGGGAAGAGACCCAGTACTTC.

The rearrangement uses TRBV6-1 and TRBJ2-7, with 8 bases aligning to TRBD2. The CDR3 loop spans 15 amino acids. Trimming took 8 bases from V and 2 from J; bases not matched to a gene: 11. Looked up from germline, CDR1 is MNHNS and CDR2 is SASEGT. CDR3 sequence: CASGAGAGVTYEQYF. The CDR3 coding sequence is TGTGCCAGCGGGGCAGGAGCGGGAGTTACCTACGAGCAGTACTTC.

This clone occurred a few times. This chain uses TRBV7-9 with TRBJ1-2, with D perhaps TRBD1 (6 bases). The V and J ends lost 7 bases and 6 bases respectively, with 9 bases between them. This CDR3 is built from 11 residues. From germline, CDR1 is SEHNR and CDR2 FQNEAQ (reference sequence). The CDR3 DNA follows: TGTGCCAGCATCGCAGGGGATGGCTACACCTTC. Residues: CASIAGDGYTF. The variable domain in full, with the rest retrieved from reference TRBV7-9 and TRBJ1-2, is DTGVSQNPRHKITKRGQNVTFRCDPISEHNRLYWYRQTLGQGPEFLTYFQNEAQLEKSRLLSDRFSAERPKGSFSTLEIQRTEQGDSAMYLCASIAGDGYTFGSGTRLTVV.

This chain joins TRBV2 and TRBJ1-2; D not certain. Trimming stripped 4 bases from V and 7 bases from J, with 13 bases between. The CDR3 spans 13 residues. The germline CDR1 and CDR2 sequences are SNHLY and FYNNEI. For the CDR3, the DNA is TGTGCCAGCAGTGTTGACATCCGTGGTGGCTACACCTTC. The encoded protein is CASSVDIRGGYTF.

The chain links TRBV27 to TRBJ2-7; TRBD1 matches at 9 bases. Germline V CDR1 and CDR2: MNHEY, SMNVEV (reference sequence). Trimming at V came to 7 bases and at J to 3 bases, leaving 4 bases not matched to a gene. The length of the CDR3 is 13 residues. As DNA, the CDR3 is TGTGCCAGCAACGACAGGGGGGGCTACGAGCAGTACTTC. Translated, it gives CASNDRGGYEQYF.

The chain carries TRBV7-3 and TRBJ1-2, with D uncertain. Trimming took off 4 bases at V and 10 bases at J, with 13 bases between the two ends. This CDR3 spans 12 amino acids. From germline, CDR1 is SGHTA and CDR2 FQGTGA. CDR3 in amino acids: CASSSLGLDYTF. The DNA for the CDR3 is TGTGCCAGCAGCTCCCTTGGTTTAGACTACACCTTC.

V gene TRBV13 combines with J gene TRBJ2-1, with 9 nucleotides matching TRBD2. CDR1 and CDR2 from the germline V gene are PRHDT and FYEKMQ (reference sequence). The CDR3 runs 15 residues. The trim removed 5 bases at V and 8 bases at J, leaving 10 bases unmatched. This CDR3 is CASSGGLAPGDEQFF. The CDR3, as DNA: TGTGCCAGCAGCGGGGGACTAGCCCCCGGGGATGAGCAGTTCTTC.

In DNA form, the CDR3 reads TGTGCCAGCAGCCCCAGGGATAGGGCAGATACGCAGTATTTT. Its translation: CASSPRDRADTQYF. The genes are TRBV7-9 and TRBJ2-3; a possible D gene is TRBD1 (5 bases). CDR3 length: 14 residues. V was shortened by 5 bases and J by 4 bases, with 13 bases between the two germline ends. Germline V gives CDR1 SEHNR, CDR2 FQNEAQ (reference sequence).

This clone was observed a few times. Other DNA sequences in the same sample also yield this CDR3. The chain recombines TRBV28 with TRBJ2-7; TRBD2 aligns across 10 bases. The CDR3 extends over 15 amino acids. The V gene's germline CDR1 is MDHEN and CDR2 SYDVKM. The J segment lost 2 bases and the V segment lost 6 bases, leaving 7 bases of the junction unmatched. Here the CDR3 reads CASSSPAGGPYEQYF. In DNA, the CDR3 is TGTGCCAGCAGCTCACCAGCGGGAGGGCCCTACGAGCAGTACTTC.

The chain employs TRBV15 and TRBJ1-4; weak D call: TRBD1 (5 bases). CDR3 length: 17 residues. CDR1 is LNHNV and CDR2 is YYDKDF in the germline V gene (reference sequence). Trimming took 6 bases from V and 0 from J, leaving 17 bases between them. For the CDR3, the DNA is TGTGCCACCAGAGCTGGGGAGGGGACCGCAACTAATGAAAAACTGTTTTTT. This sequence encodes CATRAGEGTATNEKLFF.

The chain carries TRBV29-1 and TRBJ1-5; a weak D match, TRBD1 (6 bases). The V end lost 4 bases, the J end lost 4 bases, and 17 bases lay between the germline ends. The CDR3 loop spans 15 amino acids. Germline V gives CDR1 SQVTM, CDR2 ANQGSEA. The CDR3 DNA reads as TGCAGCGTTGTGGTGTCCCAGGGGTCAAATCAGCCCCAGCATTTT. It specifies CSVVVSQGSNQPQHF.

This clone was detected a few times. This sequence joins TRBV19 and TRBJ1-1, with 7 bases matching TRBD1. Germline V gene data show CDR1 as LNHDA and CDR2 as SQIVND (reference sequence). The ends lost 7 bases at V and 0 bases at J; junction bases unmatched: 5. The CDR3 totals 14 residues. This CDR3 is CASTLGQLNTEAFF. CDR3 DNA sequence: TGTGCCAGTACCCTGGGACAGTTGAACACTGAAGCTTTCTTT.

The rearrangement uses TRBV28 and TRBJ1-2; a possible D gene is TRBD1 (5 bases). Trimming cost V 2 bases and J 1 base, with 8 bases left between them. The CDR3 runs 14 residues. Germline V CDR1 and CDR2: MDHEN, SYDVKM. The CDR3 protein is CASSLGHLNYGYTF. As DNA, the CDR3 is TGTGCCAGCAGTTTAGGACACCTTAACTATGGCTACACCTTC.

This clone has a single count. This chain uses TRBV27 with TRBJ2-3; 9 nucleotides line up with TRBD2. The V gene's germline CDR1 is MNHEY and CDR2 SMNVEV (reference sequence). This CDR3 has 15 residues. Trimming took 3 bases from V and 4 from J; bases not matched to a gene: 5. The CDR3 bases are TGTGCCAGCAGTTTGGCTAGCGGGATAGCAGATACGCAGTATTTT. Protein: CASSLASGIADTQYF.

The sample holds a few counts of this clone. This chain connects TRBV28 to TRBJ2-1; D is perhaps TRBD2 (6 bases). Trimming cost V 5 bases and J 4 bases, with 18 bases left between them. Per germline, CDR1 MDHEN and CDR2 SYDVKM. CDR3 size: 16 residues. As DNA, the CDR3 is TGTGCCAGCAGTATCCCTTCCGGACTATCTTACAATGAGCAGTTCTTC. Translating gives CASSIPSGLSYNEQFF.

This clone was found a few times. The chain links TRBV6-5 to TRBJ2-7; 7 bases fit TRBD1. V was pared by 5 bases and J by 3 bases, with 10 bases of the junction left unmatched. The CDR3 loop spans 15 amino acids. The V gene's germline CDR1 is MNHEY and CDR2 SVGAGI. The CDR3: CASSNHRQGLYEQYF. The CDR3 DNA reads TGTGCCAGCAGTAACCATCGACAGGGCCTCTACGAGCAGTACTTC.

V usage is TRBV4-1 and J usage is TRBJ2-7, with D perhaps TRBD2 (5 bases). Deletions cut 1 base from V and 2 bases from J, with 12 bases between. The CDR3 sequence is 15 residues long. In germline, CDR1 is MGHRA, CDR2 YSYEKL. CDR3 region: CASSQALRDPYEQYF. In DNA form, the CDR3 reads TGCGCCAGCAGCCAAGCTTTGAGGGATCCCTACGAGCAGTACTTC.

The rearrangement uses TRBV13 and TRBJ2-7; 9 bases map to TRBD1. With 5 bases clipped from V and 1 base from J, the junction kept 6 bases outside the gene matches. The CDR3 totals 15 residues. Per the germline V gene, CDR1 is PRHDT and CDR2 is FYEKMQ (reference sequence). Here the CDR3 reads CASSPRTGVSYEQYF. The CDR3 DNA reads as TGTGCCAGCAGCCCACGGACAGGGGTGTCCTACGAGCAGTACTTC.

This clone was seen only once. This chain uses TRBV9 with TRBJ2-7; D gene unclear. Trimming left V 5 bases short and J 0 bases short, with 15 bases between. Germline CDR1 SGDLS, CDR2 YYNGEE. The CDR3 contains 15 residues. CDR3 nucleotides: TGTGCCAGCAGTCGCCTTGAGAGTAGCTCCTACGAGCAGTACTTC. Translating gives CASSRLESSSYEQYF.

There are a few counts of this clone. The rearrangement uses TRBV6-6 and TRBJ2-3, with D tentatively TRBD1 (6 bases). The CDR3 has 15 amino acids. CDR1 MNHNY and CDR2 SVGAGI come from the germline V gene (reference sequence). V lost 5 bases and J lost 6, with 18 bases in between. The CDR3 coding sequence is TGTGCCAGCAGTCTTCCAGGGGTAGAGAAGGATACGCAGTATTTT. Encoded protein: CASSLPGVEKDTQYF.